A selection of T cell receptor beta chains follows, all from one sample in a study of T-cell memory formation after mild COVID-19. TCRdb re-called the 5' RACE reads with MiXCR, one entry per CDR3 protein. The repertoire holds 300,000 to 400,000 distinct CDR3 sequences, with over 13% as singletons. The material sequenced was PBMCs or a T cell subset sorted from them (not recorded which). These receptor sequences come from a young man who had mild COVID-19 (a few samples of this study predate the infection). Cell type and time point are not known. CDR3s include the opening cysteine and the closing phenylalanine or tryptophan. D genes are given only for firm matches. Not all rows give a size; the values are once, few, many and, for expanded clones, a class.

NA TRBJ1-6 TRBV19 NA TGTGCCAGTAAAGGACCGGCGGGAGATTCACCCCTCCACTTT CASKGPAGDSPLHF
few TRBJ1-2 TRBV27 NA TGTGCCAGCAGTCCCACTACGACAGGTTCCAACTATGGCTACACCTTC CASSPTTTGSNYGYTF
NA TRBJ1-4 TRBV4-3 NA TGCGCCAGCAGCCAAGATTTTAAGACTAATGAAAAACTGTTTTTT CASSQDFKTNEKLFF
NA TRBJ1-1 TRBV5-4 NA TGTGCCAGCAGCCCGAGGGTTACAGGTGGATCTGAAGCTTTCTTT CASSPRVTGGSEAFF
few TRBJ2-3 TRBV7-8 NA TGTGCCAGCAGCTTCTGGGCGACAGATACGCAGTATTTT CASSFWATDTQYF
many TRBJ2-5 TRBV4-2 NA TGTGCCAGCAGCCAATACCTGGGGGAGGCCCAGGAGACCCAGTACTTC CASSQYLGEAQETQYF
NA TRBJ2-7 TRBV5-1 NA TGCGCCAGCAGCTTGGGGTTACAGCAGTACTTC CASSLGLQQYF
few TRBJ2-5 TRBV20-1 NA TGCAGTGCTAGAGGGACTCCCCATGAGACCCAGTACTTC CSARGTPHETQYF
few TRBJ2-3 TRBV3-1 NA TGTGCCAGCAGCCAGGTTGCGGGCACAGATACGCAGTATTTT CASSQVAGTDTQYF
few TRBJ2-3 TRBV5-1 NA TGCGCCAGCAGTAGCACGCGACAAGATACGCAGTATTTT CASSSTRQDTQYF
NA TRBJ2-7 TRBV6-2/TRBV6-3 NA TGTGCCAGCAGTTACTCGACCGTCCGAATCTCCTACGAGCAGTACTTC CASSYSTVRISYEQYF
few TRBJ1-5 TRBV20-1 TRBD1 TGCAGTGCTCGGACAGGGGGTAGCAATCAGCCCCAGCATTTT CSARTGGSNQPQHF
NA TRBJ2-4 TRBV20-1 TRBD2 TGCAGTGCTAGAGGGACTAGCAAAAACATTCAGTACTTC CSARGTSKNIQYF
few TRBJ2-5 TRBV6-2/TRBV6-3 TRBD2 TGTGCCAGCAGTTACCCTCTCGGGACTAGCGCCCAGTACTTC CASSYPLGTSAQYF
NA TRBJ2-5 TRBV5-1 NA TGCGCCAGCAGCGCGGCCGGGCAAGAGACCCAGTACTTC CASSAAGQETQYF
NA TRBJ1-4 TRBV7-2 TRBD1 TGTGCCAGCAGCTTGGCAGGGGGGAGTGAAAAACTGTTTTTT CASSLAGGSEKLFF
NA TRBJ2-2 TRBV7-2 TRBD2 TGTGCCAGCAGCCCCCACGGGAGGGCGAACACCGGGGAGCTGTTTTTT CASSPHGRANTGELFF
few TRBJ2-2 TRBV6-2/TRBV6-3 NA TGTGCCAGCAGCCGGACGGCCGGGGAGCTGTTTTTT CASSRTAGELFF
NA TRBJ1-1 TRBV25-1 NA TGTGCCAGCCCTGACAGAAGTAACACTGAAGCTTTCTTT CASPDRSNTEAFF
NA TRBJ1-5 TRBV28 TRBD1 TGTGCCAGCAGTTTGCACGGGACAGGGGTTCAGCCCCAGCATTTT CASSLHGTGVQPQHF
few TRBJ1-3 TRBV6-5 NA TGTGCCAGCAGTTCCACCCCAGGGGTTGGAAACACCATATATTTT CASSSTPGVGNTIYF
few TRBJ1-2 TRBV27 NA TGTGCCAGCAGTTCTCTGGAGGACACCAAAGAAGGCTACACCTTC CASSSLEDTKEGYTF
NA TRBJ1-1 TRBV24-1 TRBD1 TGTGCCACCAGTTCGGACAGGGTCACTGAAGCTTTCTTT CATSSDRVTEAFF
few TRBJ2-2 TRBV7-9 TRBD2 TGTGCCAGCAGCTCCGGGACTACCCGATCGAACACCGGGGAGCTGTTTTTT CASSSGTTRSNTGELFF
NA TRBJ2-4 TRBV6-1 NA TGTGCCAGCAGCCAATCCGACCTTCTAGGACCCCTAAACATTCAGTACTTC CASSQSDLLGPLNIQYF
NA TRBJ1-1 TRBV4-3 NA TGCGCCAGCAGCCAAGATGGCCATTGGAACACTGAAGCTTTCTTT CASSQDGHWNTEAFF
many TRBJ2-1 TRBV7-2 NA TGTGCCAGCAGCCCAGGCTTTGCGGACAATGAGCAGTTCTTC CASSPGFADNEQFF
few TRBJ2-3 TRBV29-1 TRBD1 TGCAGCGCGGGACAGGGGGTGGATACGCAGTATTTT CSAGQGVDTQYF
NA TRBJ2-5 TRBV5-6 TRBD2 TGTGCCAGCAGCGTTAGCGGGCCCCAAGAGACCCAGTACTTC CASSVSGPQETQYF
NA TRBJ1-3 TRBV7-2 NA TGTGCCAGCAGCTTGAATCGGGGAGGGAATGGAAACACCATATATTTT CASSLNRGGNGNTIYF
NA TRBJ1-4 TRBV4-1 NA TGCGCCAGCAGCCAAGAAAGGAAGGGGAGTAATGAAAAACTGTTTTTT CASSQERKGSNEKLFF
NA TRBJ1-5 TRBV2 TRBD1 TGTGCCAGCCGAACCGGGACAGGGCTTCTCCAGCCCCAGCATTTT CASRTGTGLLQPQHF
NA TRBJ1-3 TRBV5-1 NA TGCGCCAGCAGCCTCGGAGGCATCGGAAACACCATATATTTT CASSLGGIGNTIYF